Each of the 32 T cell receptor beta chains below was sequenced from the same sample in a study of shared clonotypes between healthy human individuals. The repertoire was sequenced with immunoSEQ multiplex PCR; TCRdb's copy has only in-frame clones and lacks some. This sample carries 950,000 to 1,200,000 clones, 70% to 80% of them seen once, and the ten largest clones take over 0.8%. Sequencing input: memory CD4+ T cells from PBMCs. Sample subset: CD45RA-negative fraction. Receptor source: a man between 18 and 29 years old in good health. Some clones in this sample may be carry-over from other donors' samples.

The genes are TRBV5-1 and TRBJ2-2; the match to TRBD2 covers 7 bases. Germline V gene sequence: CDR1 SGHRS, CDR2 YFSETQ. The CDR3 is 16 amino acids. V lost 2 bases and J lost 3; bases outside the gene matches: 7. The CDR3 DNA reads as TGCGCCAGCAGCTTTCCGGGAGGCGGCGACACCGGGGAGCTGTTTTTT. This sequence encodes CASSFPGGGDTGELFF.

This clone was detected many times. Other nucleotide sequences from this sample produce the same CDR3. For the CDR3, the DNA is TGTGCCAGCAGCTTAGTACGAGGGAACACTGAAGCTTTCTTT. The encoded protein is CASSLVRGNTEAFF. V and J are TRBV7-8 and TRBJ1-1; D is unclear. Trimming removed 1 base from V and 1 base from J, with 7 bases in between. This CDR3 region has 14 residues. Per the germline V gene, CDR1 is SGHVS and CDR2 is FQNEAQ.

This clone has more than one count but fewer than ten. V usage is TRBV9 and J usage is TRBJ2-2; D might be TRBD1 (6 bases). The CDR3 length is 17 residues. Germline V gene data show CDR1 as SGDLS and CDR2 as YYNGEE. V lost 3 bases and J lost 5, with 20 bases in between. The CDR3 sequence is CASSATTDRSGTGELFF. For the CDR3, the DNA is TGTGCCAGCAGCGCTACCACTGACAGGTCGGGAACCGGGGAGCTGTTTTTT. The variable domain in full, with the rest retrieved from reference TRBV9 and TRBJ2-2, is DSGVTQTPKHLITATGQRVTLRCSPRSGDLSVYWYQQSLDQGLQFLIQYYNGEERAKGNILERFSAQQFPDLHSELNLSSLELGDSALYFCASSATTDRSGTGELFFGEGSRLTVL.

The chain couples TRBV9 to TRBJ2-3; TRBD2 agrees at 9 bases. The CDR3 spans 14 residues. Germline CDR1 reads SGDLS; CDR2 reads YYNGEE. Trimming at V came to 3 bases and at J to 1 base, leaving 0 bases not matched to a gene. This chain's CDR3 is CASSGTSGTDTQYF. CDR3 bases: TGTGCCAGCAGCGGGACTAGCGGCACAGATACGCAGTATTTT.

The chain employs TRBV7-2 and TRBJ2-3; a possible D gene is TRBD1 (6 bases). Germline V gene sequence: CDR1 SGHTA, CDR2 FQGNSA. The V and J ends lost 1 base and 7 bases respectively, with 9 bases between them. CDR3 length: 13 amino acids. Written as DNA, the CDR3 is TGTGCCAGCAGCTTAGGGGGGCAGAATACGCAGTATTTT. Translation gives CASSLGGQNTQYF.

In this sample, this clone turned up once. This chain connects TRBV28 to TRBJ2-2; 9 bases are a match to TRBD1. J gave up 0 bases and V 2 bases, and 1 base lay outside the gene matches. CDR3 length: 16 residues. Per the germline V gene, CDR1 is MDHEN and CDR2 is SYDVKM. The CDR3 sequence is CASSLRDRANTGELFF. As DNA, the CDR3 is TGTGCCAGCAGTTTAAGGGACAGGGCGAACACCGGGGAGCTGTTTTTT.

Only one count was recorded for this clone. This chain connects TRBV2 to TRBJ1-5; D not resolved. Germline CDR1 reads SNHLY; CDR2 reads FYNNEI. V lost 4 bases and J 7 bases, leaving 23 bases between the germline ends. The CDR3 totals 17 residues. Here the CDR3 reads CASSAPSIVKFGQPQHF. The DNA for the CDR3 is TGTGCCAGCAGTGCCCCCAGCATTGTAAAATTCGGGCAGCCCCAGCATTTT. The full variable domain, in which reference TRBV2 and TRBJ1-5 provide the parts outside the CDR3, is EPEVTQTPSHQVTQMGQEVILRCVPISNHLYFYWYRQILGQKVEFLVSFYNNEISEKSEIFDDQFSVERPDGSNFTLKIRSTKLEDSAMYFCASSAPSIVKFGQPQHFGDGTRLSIL.

This clone has only a few counts. This rearrangement joins TRBV4-3 to TRBJ2-7; D not resolved. Germline CDR1 reads LGHNA; CDR2 reads YSLEER. V was clipped by 0 bases and J by 0 bases, with 12 bases between them. The CDR3 is 16 amino acids. This CDR3 reads CASSQELGSSSYEQYF. The DNA of the CDR3 is TGCGCCAGCAGCCAAGAATTAGGGTCAAGCTCCTACGAGCAGTACTTC.

The chain couples TRBV4-2 to TRBJ1-4; tentatively, D is TRBD1 (5 bases). The germline gives CDR1 LGHNA, CDR2 YNFKEQ. V lost 3 bases and J lost 5, with 13 bases in between. This CDR3 has 15 amino acids. CDR3 bases: TGTGCCAGCAGCCAGCTATCAGGGTCGAATGAAAAACTGTTTTTT. It encodes CASSQLSGSNEKLFF.

The chain is built from TRBV6-5 and TRBJ1-1; 8 bases are shared with TRBD1. There are 14 residues in the CDR3. The J segment lost 4 bases and the V segment lost 7 bases, leaving 8 bases of the junction unmatched. The germline gives CDR1 MNHEY, CDR2 SVGAGI. CDR3: CASNIRGQGTEAFF. In nucleotides, the CDR3 is TGTGCCAGCAATATCAGGGGGCAGGGCACTGAAGCTTTCTTT.

Note on this clone: This CDR3 is also generated by other DNA sequences in the sample. The CDR3 region is CASSPNGNTEAFF. The CDR3 DNA sequence: TGTGCCAGCTCACCGAACGGGAACACTGAAGCTTTCTTT. V and J are TRBV18 and TRBJ1-1; D gene unclear. CDR1 and CDR2 (germline): KGHSH, LQKENI. V was shortened by 3 bases and J by 1 base, with 6 bases between the two germline ends. The CDR3 length is 13 residues.

This clone was detected only a few times. The chain couples TRBV19 to TRBJ2-7, with unresolved D. Germline loops: CDR1 LNHDA, CDR2 SQIVND (reference sequence). The CDR3 consists of 14 residues. Between the trimmed V and J ends, which lost 0 bases and 0 bases, there was a span of 6 bases. The CDR3 sequence is CASSIERNSYEQYF. The CDR3 DNA follows: TGTGCCAGTAGTATAGAACGGAACTCCTACGAGCAGTACTTC. The entire variable domain, with the rest obtained from reference TRBV19 and TRBJ2-7, is as follows: DGGITQSPKYLFRKEGQNVTLSCEQNLNHDAMYWYRQDPGQGLRLIYYSQIVNDFQKGDIAEGYSVSREKKESFPLTVTSAQKNPTAFYLCASSIERNSYEQYFGPGTRLTVT.

The chain uses TRBV7-9 and TRBJ2-5, with 9 bases that match TRBD2. The end of the DNA aligns better with TRBJ2-7, so the J call may be wrong. The CDR3 contains 18 residues. Per the germline V gene, CDR1 is SEHNR and CDR2 is FQNEAQ (reference sequence). CDR3 region: CASSLPRMGSGSSYEQYF. The DNA for the CDR3 is TGTGCCAGCAGCTTACCACGGATGGGTAGCGGGAGCTCCTACGAGCAGTACTTC.

This clone has a single count. The V and J genes are TRBV28 and TRBJ1-2; perhaps TRBD1 as D (5 bases). The germline V gene has CDR1 MDHEN and CDR2 SYDVKM. The CDR3 spans 18 residues. The germline V and J ends were trimmed by 5 bases and 3 bases, with 25 bases remaining between them. The CDR3 sequence: CASSVGGDLGDLHYGYTF. In DNA, the CDR3 is TGTGCCAGCAGTGTCGGGGGGGATTTGGGAGATTTGCACTATGGCTACACCTTC.

Details on this clone: Different DNA sequences within this sample yield the same CDR3. The chain has TRBV18 and TRBJ1-1; D is ambiguous. Germline CDR1 reads KGHSH; CDR2 reads LQKENI. This CDR3 is built from 13 residues. Between the trimmed V and J ends, which lost 1 base and 0 bases, there was a span of 3 bases. CDR3 in amino acids: CASSPRVNTEAFF. CDR3 DNA sequence: TGTGCCAGCTCACCACGTGTGAACACTGAAGCTTTCTTT.

This clone was detected only once. The CDR3 coding sequence is TGCGCCAGCAGCACGCTGGGCTACGAGCAGTACTTC. Translated: CASSTLGYEQYF. The chain links TRBV5-1 to TRBJ2-7; D remains unclear. Trimming removed 4 bases from V and 3 bases from J, with 8 bases in between. The germline V gene encodes CDR1 SGHRS and CDR2 YFSETQ. The CDR3 consists of 12 residues.

This clone was seen once. The CDR3 DNA follows: TGCGCCAGCAGCCATCTCGAAAGGACTAGTCGGATGTTCTTC. Amino acid sequence: CASSHLERTSRMFF. This chain connects TRBV4-1 to TRBJ2-1; TRBD2 aligns across 7 bases. The CDR3 is made up of 14 amino acids. V shed 3 bases, J shed 15 bases, and the junction held 14 bases outside the gene matches. The germline V gene encodes CDR1 MGHRA and CDR2 YSYEKL.

The chain recombines TRBV29-1 with TRBJ1-1; 8 bases align to TRBD1. CDR1 and CDR2 (germline): SQVTM, ANQGSEA. After removal of 6 bases from V and 5 bases from J, the junction contained 8 bases not matched to a gene. The CDR3 spans 13 residues. The CDR3 DNA sequence: TGCAGCGTAAATGGACAGGGAGGGACTGAAGCTTTCTTT. Translation: CSVNGQGGTEAFF.

The chain carries TRBV28 and TRBJ2-5; a possible D gene is TRBD1 (6 bases). Trimming stripped 0 bases from V and 5 bases from J, with 16 bases between. The CDR3 length is 16 residues. The germline gives CDR1 MDHEN, CDR2 SYDVKM. CDR3 amino acids: CASSLWGTPEKETQYF. The CDR3 DNA sequence: TGTGCCAGCAGTTTATGGGGGACACCGGAAAAGGAGACCCAGTACTTC.

This chain connects TRBV7-6 to TRBJ2-2, with TRBD1 matching over 7 bases. The V segment lost 3 bases and the J segment 0 bases; nucleotides outside the gene matches: 1. Germline values: CDR1 SGHVS, CDR2 FNYEAQ. This CDR3 is 15 amino acids long. CDR3 in amino acids: CASSFRGSNTGELFF. Here the CDR3 DNA reads TGTGCCAGCAGCTTCAGGGGGTCGAACACCGGGGAGCTGTTTTTT.

The table lists this clone with a few counts. V is TRBV19 and J is TRBJ1-2; D uncertain. Germline CDR1 and CDR2: LNHDA and SQIVND (reference sequence). V lost 8 bases and J lost 11, with 12 bases in between. The CDR3 sequence is 10 residues long. The CDR3: CASRAVDYTF. The CDR3 DNA reads as TGTGCCAGTCGGGCAGTCGATTACACCTTC.

The chain combines TRBV5-4 with TRBJ2-5; no reliable D call. Trimming removed 5 bases from V and 0 bases from J, with 8 bases in between. Germline CDR1 is SGHNT and CDR2 is YYREEE (reference sequence). This CDR3 has 13 residues. As DNA, the CDR3 is TGTGCCAGCAGAGTCCAATACCAAGAGACCCAGTACTTC. This translates into CASRVQYQETQYF.

J is TRBJ1-3 and V is TRBV2; D remains ambiguous. The CDR3 is 13 residues long. Germline V gene lookup returns CDR1 SNHLY and CDR2 FYNNEI. Trimming pared 6 bases from V and 0 bases from J, leaving 6 bases between. CDR3 in amino acids: CASRTSSGNTIYF. CDR3 nucleotides: TGTGCCAGCAGAACAAGCTCTGGAAACACCATATATTTT.

This chain joins TRBV29-1 and TRBJ1-2, with TRBD1 identical over 8 bases. Germline values: CDR1 SQVTM, CDR2 ANQGSEA. The CDR3 length is 12 residues. V trimming: 7 bases; J trimming: 4 bases; junction bases outside the gene matches: 5. The CDR3 here is CSGGQASYGYTF. CDR3 nucleotides: TGCAGCGGGGGACAGGCGAGCTATGGCTACACCTTC.

Here the CDR3 reads CASRGTLDEQYF. The CDR3 DNA reads as TGTGCCAGTAGAGGGACCCTGGACGAGCAGTACTTC. This rearrangement joins TRBV19 to TRBJ2-7; possibly TRBD1 or TRBD2 for D (5 bases each). V lost 6 bases and J lost 5, with 11 bases in between. The CDR3 runs 12 residues. Germline values: CDR1 LNHDA, CDR2 SQIVND (reference sequence).

A word on this clone: Being one base from a much bigger clone, this may be a read error. The chain has TRBV7-2 and TRBJ1-1; D is unclear. The germline V gene encodes CDR1 SGHTA and CDR2 FQGNSA. V shed 1 base and J shed 2 bases, with 5 bases lying between them. The CDR3 length is 13 residues. CDR3: CASSLGTNTEAFF. The CDR3 DNA is TGTGCCAGCAGCTTAGGTACCAACACTGAAGCTTTCTTT. Full variable domain (missing parts from reference TRBV7-2 and TRBJ1-1): GAGVSQSPSNKVTEKGKDVELRCDPISGHTALYWYRQSLGQGLEFLIYFQGNSAPDKSGLPSDRFSAERTGGSVSTLTIQRTQQEDSAVYLCASSLGTNTEAFFGQGTRLTVV.

The chain employs TRBV7-9 and TRBJ2-1; TRBD2 aligns across 11 bases. V lost 1 base, J lost 5 bases, and 13 bases stayed unmatched. Germline CDR1 and CDR2: SEHNR and FQNEAQ (reference sequence). The CDR3 consists of 19 residues. The CDR3 sequence: CASSLDWKTLAGVHNEQFF. CDR3 sequence (DNA): TGTGCCAGCAGCTTAGACTGGAAGACACTAGCGGGGGTTCACAATGAGCAGTTCTTC.

The chain recombines TRBV7-9 with TRBJ2-3, with D maybe TRBD2 (6 bases). The CDR3 has 18 residues. With 5 bases removed from V and 2 bases from J, the gap between germline ends came to 23 bases. Germline V gene data show CDR1 as SEHNR and CDR2 as FQNEAQ (reference sequence). In nucleotides, the CDR3 is TGTGCCAGCAGCGATCGGGGGTACAGAAGGCGATACACAGATACGCAGTATTTT. It codes for CASSDRGYRRRYTDTQYF.

This chain links TRBV5-6 with TRBJ2-4, with D hard to call. Per germline, CDR1 SGHDT and CDR2 YYEEEE. The CDR3 has 16 amino acids. The ends were cut back, 4 bases at V and 3 bases at J, with 17 bases in the middle. The CDR3 reads CASSTRRAEGKNIQYF. CDR3 nucleotides: TGTGCCAGCAGCACTCGCCGGGCTGAAGGCAAAAACATTCAGTACTTC.

The chain uses TRBV5-1 and TRBJ1-3; tentative D call: TRBD1 (5 bases). V lost 4 bases and J lost 0, with 14 bases in between. Germline assignment: CDR1 SGHRS and CDR2 YFSETQ. The CDR3 is 16 residues long. The DNA of the CDR3 is TGCGCCAGCAGCCTGGGGCAGATACTCTCTGGAAACACCATATATTTT. It specifies CASSLGQILSGNTIYF.

This clone was counted only a few times. The rearrangement uses TRBV11-2 and TRBJ2-7; 8 bases fit TRBD2. The CDR3 has 15 residues. Germline V gene sequence: CDR1 SGHAT, CDR2 FQNNGV. V lost 7 bases, J lost 0 bases, and 8 bases stayed unmatched. In DNA form, the CDR3 reads TGTGCCAGCACCCTCGACCTAGCGGGCTCCTACGAGCAGTACTTC. Protein sequence: CASTLDLAGSYEQYF.

The chain couples TRBV15 to TRBJ2-7; D not certain. CDR1 and CDR2 (germline): LNHNV, YYDKDF (reference sequence). V was shortened by 4 bases and J by 2 bases, with 18 bases between the two germline ends. This CDR3 region has 16 residues. The CDR3 is CATSTYSSPVPYEQYF. In nucleotides, the CDR3 is TGTGCCACCAGCACATACAGCTCCCCCGTCCCCTACGAGCAGTACTTC.